Listed below are T cell receptor beta chains from one sample, sequenced in a study of cytomegalovirus exposure and HLA in healthy donors. Libraries were prepared by immunoSEQ multiplex PCR; TCRdb keeps only in-frame clonotypes and omits some of them. Of around 100,000 clones listed, approximately 81% were seen once; the top ten hold 13% to 15%. Specimen: PBMCs. The receptors derive from a male donor in good health and CMV-seropositive. The CDR3 runs from the conserved cysteine through the conserved F or W. Each record gives: V gene, J gene, clone size, CDR3 protein. The listing skips clone size in some rows; elsewhere it reads once, few, many or a size class.

TRBV6-4	TRBJ2-3	once	CASSEGRDADTQYF
TRBV19	TRBJ1-5	.	CASSIGQGLGQPQHF
TRBV4-3	TRBJ2-7	.	CASSQENGFQYEQYF
TRBV30	TRBJ1-2	.	CAWSGGGDYGYTF
TRBV14	TRBJ2-7	few	CASSLLGRGGEQYF
TRBV28	TRBJ2-3	.	CASSFVAGTDTQYF
TRBV7-8	TRBJ2-3	.	CASIPNSNTDTQYF
TRBV20-1	TRBJ1-2	.	CSAPEGYGYTF
TRBV19	TRBJ2-2	.	CASTRGAGELFF
TRBV2	TRBJ1-2	.	CASTTGTEYGYTF
TRBV28	TRBJ2-1	.	CAIAGGSYNEQFF
TRBV9	TRBJ2-1	.	CASNGSGEQFF
TRBV11-2	TRBJ2-7	.	CATGQLSYEQYF
TRBV9	TRBJ2-3	.	CASSVVGGGTTDTQYF
TRBV6-1	TRBJ2-3	few	CASSAQANTDTQYF